Listed below are T cell receptor beta chains from one sample, sequenced in a study of blood T cell repertoires in COVID-19. TCRdb's copy holds only in-frame clones and misses some; the assay was immunoSEQ multiplex PCR. The table shows about 200,000 clones, with around four fifths occurring only once. Material: peripheral blood. These TCRs come from a man aged 55 to 70 with COVID-19, enrolled during active disease. Both conserved end residues are part of each CDR3. The D gene is left open where the match is weak. Where a row states a size, it is once, few, many or the class of an expanded clone; other rows omit it.

d_call j_call v_call clone_size cdr3_aa cdr3_nt
TRBD1 TRBJ2-7 TRBV11-2 - CASSLNYRDRAYEQYF TGTGCCAGCAGCTTGAACTACCGGGACAGGGCCTACGAGCAGTACTTC
TRBD2 TRBJ2-1 TRBV5-4 - CASSWGGTNEQFF TGTGCCAGCTCCTGGGGGGGTACAAATGAGCAGTTCTTC
TRBD2 TRBJ2-5 TRBV11-2 - CASSATSGMETQYF TGTGCCAGCAGCGCGACTAGCGGGATGGAGACCCAGTACTTC
TRBD1 TRBJ2-3 TRBV10-1 - CASSDGTGGTDTQYF TGCGCCAGCAGTGACGGGACAGGGGGTACAGATACGCAGTATTTT
- TRBJ1-5 TRBV2 - CASSERSARHQPQHF TGTGCCAGCAGTGAAAGATCAGCTAGGCATCAGCCCCAGCATTTT
TRBD2 TRBJ2-1 TRBV3-1/TRBV3-2 - CASSLAGVEQFF TGTGCCAGCAGCCTAGCGGGAGTTGAGCAGTTCTTC
- TRBJ1-3 TRBV19 - CASSIRRPSGNTIYF TGTGCCAGTAGTATCCGCAGGCCCTCTGGAAACACCATATATTTT
- TRBJ2-3 TRBV12-5 - CASGTSGRGDTQYF TGTGCTAGTGGTACCAGCGGGCGGGGAGATACGCAGTATTTT
- TRBJ1-2 TRBV19 - CASSIMGAQGYTF TGTGCCAGTAGTATTATGGGGGCGCAAGGCTACACCTTC
TRBD2 TRBJ2-2 TRBV5-6 - CASSLVGAGGTGELFF TGTGCCAGCAGCTTGGTTGGAGCGGGAGGGACCGGGGAGCTGTTTTTT
- TRBJ1-1 TRBV12-3/TRBV12-4 - CASSRNRNTEAFF TGTGCCAGCAGCCGCAACAGAAACACTGAAGCTTTCTTT
TRBD1 TRBJ2-5 TRBV12-3/TRBV12-4 - CASSTGGSEQYF TGTGCCAGCAGTACAGGGGGCAGTGAGCAGTACTTC
- TRBJ2-5 TRBV21-1 - CASSRYSTYQETQYF TGTGCCAGCAGCCGATACAGCACGTACCAAGAGACCCAGTACTTC
- TRBJ1-2 TRBV6-5 few CASSYGQGSTYGYTF TGTGCCAGCAGTTATGGGCAGGGGAGTACCTATGGCTACACCTTC
- TRBJ1-1 TRBV6-6 - CASSPYGGLGTEAFF TGTGCCAGCAGTCCCTACGGGGGGCTCGGCACTGAAGCTTTCTTT
TRBD1 TRBJ1-2 TRBV4-2 - CASSQDKGRGHDGYTF TGTGCCAGCAGCCAAGATAAGGGCAGGGGGCACGATGGCTACACCTTC
TRBD1 TRBJ1-1 TRBV6-2/TRBV6-3 few CASSYSTTGGGTEAFF TGTGCCAGCAGTTACTCGACAACAGGGGGTGGCACTGAAGCTTTCTTT
TRBD1 TRBJ1-1 TRBV19 - CASDRENTEAFF TGTGCCAGCGACAGGGAGAACACTGAAGCTTTCTTT
TRBD1 TRBJ2-5 TRBV5-1 - CASSIYRGQETQYF TGCGCCAGCAGCATCTACAGGGGGCAAGAGACCCAGTACTTC
- TRBJ2-6 TRBV5-1 - CASSLERSSGANVLTF TGCGCCAGCAGCTTAGAACGGAGCTCTGGGGCCAACGTCCTGACTTTC
TRBD1 TRBJ2-7 TRBV7-2 - CASSPTGTGSSYEQYF TGTGCCAGCTCACCCACCGGGACAGGGAGCTCCTACGAGCAGTACTTC
TRBD1 TRBJ1-1 TRBV4-2 - CASSQDQGETAFF TGTGCCAGCAGCCAAGATCAGGGGGAGACGGCTTTCTTT
- TRBJ1-1 TRBV30 - CAWSFPSWRGWSGTEAFF TGTGCCTGGAGCTTCCCCTCGTGGAGGGGCTGGTCGGGGACTGAAGCTTTCTTT
- TRBJ2-7 TRBV30 - CAWSGLTYEQYF TGTGCCTGGAGTGGACTTACCTACGAGCAGTACTTC
- TRBJ1-1 TRBV2 - CASSAPTRQANTEAFF TGTGCCAGCAGTGCTCCGACGAGACAGGCGAACACTGAAGCTTTCTTT
- TRBJ1-6 TRBV6-2/TRBV6-3 - CASSYSASYNSPLHF TGTGCCAGCAGTTACTCGGCATCCTATAATTCACCCCTCCACTTT
- TRBJ2-5 TRBV12-5 - CASGLSAVSSQETQYF TGTGCTAGTGGTTTGAGTGCCGTTAGCAGTCAAGAGACCCAGTACTTC
- TRBJ2-7 TRBV12-3/TRBV12-4 once CASTPRGSYEQYF TGTGCCAGCACCCCTCGGGGATCCTACGAGCAGTACTTC
- TRBJ1-3 TRBV7-9 - CASSLNGGPRNTIYF TGTGCCAGCAGCTTAAATGGCGGTCCACGAAACACCATATATTTT
TRBD1 TRBJ1-1 TRBV5-1 once CASSLGRGRVTEAFF TGCGCCAGCAGCTTGGGTAGGGGGCGGGTCACTGAAGCTTTCTTT
- TRBJ1-2 TRBV27 few CASSPRGSTLNGYTF TGTGCCAGCAGTCCGCGGGGGTCCACCTTGAATGGCTACACCTTC
- TRBJ1-1 TRBV15 - CATSRRQNTEAFF TGTGCCACCAGCAGGCGACAGAACACTGAAGCTTTCTTT
TRBD1 TRBJ1-2 TRBV29-1 - CSVGKGATGRSQGYTF TGCAGCGTCGGGAAGGGGGCGACAGGGCGATCACAGGGCTACACCTTC
TRBD2 TRBJ2-2 TRBV2 once CATRLAGITGELFF TGTGCCACCAGACTAGCGGGAATCACCGGGGAGCTGTTTTTT
- TRBJ1-2 TRBV5-1 - CASSHGTTNYGYTF TGCGCCAGCAGCCACGGGACAACTAACTATGGCTACACCTTC
- TRBJ2-7 TRBV18 - CASSPQGNLEQYF TGTGCCAGCTCACCGCAGGGAAATCTCGAGCAGTACTTC
- TRBJ1-1 TRBV5-1 - CASSLDSYTEAFF TGCGCCAGCAGCCTTGACAGCTACACTGAAGCTTTCTTT
TRBD1 TRBJ1-3 TRBV2 - CASSEGGTAGNTIYF TGTGCCAGCAGTGAAGGTGGGACAGCTGGAAACACCATATATTTT
- TRBJ1-1 TRBV7-2 - CASSRQDGYEAFF TGTGCCAGCAGCAGACAGGATGGCTATGAAGCTTTCTTT